Included here is one T cell receptor beta chain sequence, with context. Its antigen is still unknown. This record belongs to a study of cytomegalovirus exposure and HLA in healthy donors. Study-level results: Accurate predictions that matched the HLA-A and HLA-B alleles of most subjects were reportedly made from TCR beta sequences. Donor immune exposure was known only as CMV serostatus. A later analysis linked a missense DCLRE1C variant to TCR beta V- and J-gene trimming.

Amplification used 60 Vbeta primers and 13 Jbeta primers. Measured with immunoSEQ multiplex PCR; TCRdb has only the in-frame clones, and not every one. This table has 170,000 or so clones, 70% to 85% appearing once. Per germline, CDR1 PRHDT and CDR2 FYEKMQ (reference sequence). The CDR3 has 13 amino acids. V was trimmed by 2 bases and J by 4 bases, leaving 8 bases between them. Sequencing input: PBMCs. The chain has TRBV13 and TRBJ2-5; D is possibly TRBD1 (6 bases). The source of this sequence is a man aged 45-65 years in good health and CMV-seropositive. The CDR3 DNA follows: TGTGCCAGCAGCTTAAGGGGGTTAGAGACCCAGTACTTC. It yields the protein CASSLRGLETQYF. The entire variable domain, with the rest obtained from reference TRBV13 and TRBJ2-5, is as follows: AAGVIQSPRHLIKEKRETATLKCYPIPRHDTVYWYQQGPGQDPQFLISFYEKMQSDKGSIPDRFSAQQFSDYHSELNMSSLELGDSALYFCASSLRGLETQYFGPGTRLLVL.